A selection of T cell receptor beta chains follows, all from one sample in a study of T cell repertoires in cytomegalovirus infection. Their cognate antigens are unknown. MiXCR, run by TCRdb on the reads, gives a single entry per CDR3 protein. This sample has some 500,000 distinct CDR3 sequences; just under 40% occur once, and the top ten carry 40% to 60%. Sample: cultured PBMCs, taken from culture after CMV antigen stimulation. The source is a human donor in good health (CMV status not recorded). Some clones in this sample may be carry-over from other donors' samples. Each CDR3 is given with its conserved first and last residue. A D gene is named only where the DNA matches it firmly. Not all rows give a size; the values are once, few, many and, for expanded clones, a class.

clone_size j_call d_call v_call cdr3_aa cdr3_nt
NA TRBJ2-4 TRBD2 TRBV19 CASSTRTSGSGRSKNIQYF TGTGCCAGTAGTACTCGGACTAGCGGGAGCGGCCGGTCCAAAAACATTCAGTACTTC
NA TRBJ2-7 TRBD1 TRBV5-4 CASSGSDRGYGQYF TGTGCCAGCAGCGGCTCCGACAGGGGCTACGGGCAGTACTTC
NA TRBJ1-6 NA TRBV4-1 CASSQDVGVVNSPLHF TGCGCCAGCAGCCAAGATGTAGGGGTAGTGAATTCACCCCTCCACTTT
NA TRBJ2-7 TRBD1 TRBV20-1 CSARAGTAPYEQYF TGCAGTGCCAGGGCCGGGACAGCCCCCTACGAGCAGTACTTC
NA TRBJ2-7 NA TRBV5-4 CASSLEFRYEQYF TGTGCCAGCAGCTTGGAATTCCGCTACGAGCAGTACTTC
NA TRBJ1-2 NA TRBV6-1 CASSEFGRSYGYTF TGTGCCAGCAGTGAATTTGGGCGATCCTATGGCTACACCTTC
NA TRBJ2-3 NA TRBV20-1 CSARRHTHITDTQYF TGCAGTGCCCGACGGCACACACACATCACAGATACGCAGTATTTT
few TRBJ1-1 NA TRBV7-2 CASGRAYTEAFF TGTGCCAGCGGCAGGGCCTACACTGAAGCTTTCTTT
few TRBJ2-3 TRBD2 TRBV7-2 CASSSRGDPTDTQYF TGTGCCAGCAGCTCTCGGGGGGACCCCACAGATACGCAGTATTTT
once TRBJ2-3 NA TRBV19 CASGRPTDTQYF TGTGCCAGTGGCAGGCCTACAGATACGCAGTATTTT
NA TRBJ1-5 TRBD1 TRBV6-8 CASSDLATGNQHF TGTGCCAGCAGTGACTTAGCGACAGGGAACCAGCATTTT
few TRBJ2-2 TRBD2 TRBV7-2 CASSSSSGASNTGELFF TGTGCCAGCAGCTCGTCTAGCGGGGCGTCGAACACCGGGGAGCTGTTTTTT
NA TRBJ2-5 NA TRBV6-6 CASSYSPFTVAYF TGTGCCAGCAGTTACTCTCCGTTTACAGTGGCCTACTTC
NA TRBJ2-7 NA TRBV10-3 CAIRTAANYEQYF TGTGCCATCAGGACAGCTGCCAACTACGAGCAGTACTTC
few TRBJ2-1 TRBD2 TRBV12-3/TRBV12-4 CASSLLLGGGHNEQFF TGTGCCAGCAGTTTACTCCTGGGGGGGGGACACAATGAGCAGTTCTTC
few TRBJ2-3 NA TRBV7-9 CANSPPQDTQYF TGTGCCAACTCCCCCCCTCAAGATACGCAGTATTTT
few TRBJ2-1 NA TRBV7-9 CASSLDPLGNNEQFF TGTGCCAGCAGCTTAGACCCACTAGGGAACAATGAGCAGTTCTTC
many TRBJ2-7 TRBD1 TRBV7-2 CASSSPGTAGYEQYF TGTGCCAGCAGTTCCCCCGGGACAGCCGGGTACGAGCAGTACTTC
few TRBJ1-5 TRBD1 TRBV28 CASSFVTGQGNNQPQHF TGTGCCAGCAGTTTTGTCACTGGACAGGGAAATAATCAGCCCCAGCATTTT
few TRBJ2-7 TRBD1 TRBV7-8 CASSSQARDRDEQYF TGTGCCAGCAGCTCCCAAGCCAGGGACAGGGACGAGCAGTACTTC
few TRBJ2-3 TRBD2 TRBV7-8 CASSAASGGETDTQYF TGTGCCAGCAGCGCCGCTAGCGGGGGGGAAACAGATACGCAGTATTTT
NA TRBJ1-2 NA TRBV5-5 CASSYGLVSPSGYTF TGTGCCAGCAGCTACGGTCTAGTCTCTCCTTCTGGCTACACCTTC
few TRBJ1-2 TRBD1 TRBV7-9 CASSYGVAGGADGYTF TGTGCCAGCAGCTACGGCGTGGCAGGGGGCGCCGATGGCTACACCTTC
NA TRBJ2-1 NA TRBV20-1 CSARRGSRSEQFF TGCAGTGCTAGAAGGGGGTCGAGGAGTGAGCAGTTCTTC
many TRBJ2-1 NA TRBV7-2 CASSLGPAAYNEQFF TGTGCCAGCAGCTTAGGTCCTGCCGCGTACAATGAGCAGTTCTTC
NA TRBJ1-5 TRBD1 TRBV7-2 CASVEGAWDQPQHF TGTGCCAGCGTCGAGGGGGCGTGGGATCAGCCCCAGCATTTT
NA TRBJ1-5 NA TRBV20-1 CSARDSGLPLEQPQHF TGCAGTGCTAGAGATTCGGGCCTCCCCCTGGAGCAGCCCCAGCATTTT
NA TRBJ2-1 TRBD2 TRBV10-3 CAIGTSGDNEQFF TGTGCCATCGGGACTAGCGGAGACAATGAGCAGTTCTTC
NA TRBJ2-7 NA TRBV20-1 CSARDITLGQYF TGCAGTGCTAGAGATATTACCCTAGGGCAGTACTTC
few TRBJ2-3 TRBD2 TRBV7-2 CASSRSTSGGTSHTQYF TGTGCCAGCAGCCGATCGACTAGCGGGGGGACCTCGCACACGCAGTATTTT
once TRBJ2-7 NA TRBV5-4 CASSLARGGGYEQYF TGTGCCAGCAGCTTGGCCAGGGGAGGAGGCTACGAGCAGTACTTC
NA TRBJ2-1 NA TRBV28 CASSFLTGVNGEQFF TGTGCCAGCAGTTTCCTAACGGGCGTTAACGGTGAGCAGTTCTTC
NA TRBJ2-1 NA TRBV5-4 CASSFSRTDYNEQFF TGTGCCAGCAGCTTCTCCCGGACGGACTACAATGAGCAGTTCTTC
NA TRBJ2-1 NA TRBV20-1 CSALPLGRNNEQFF TGCAGTGCCCTACCCCTAGGGAGGAACAATGAGCAGTTCTTC
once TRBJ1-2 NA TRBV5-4 CASSLGGHGTNYGGTF TGTGCCAGCAGCTTAGGGGGACACGGGACTAACTATGGTGGCACCTTC
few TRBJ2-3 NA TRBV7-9 CASSSDWILDTQYF TGTGCCAGCAGCTCGGACTGGATCCTAGATACGCAGTATTTT
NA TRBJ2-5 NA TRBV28 CASTPRGLQETQYF TGTGCCAGCACCCCCCGAGGGCTACAAGAGACCCAGTACTTC
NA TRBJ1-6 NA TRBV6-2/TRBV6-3 CASSTPGDSDNSPLHF TGTGCCAGCAGCACCCCGGGTGACAGTGATAATTCACCCCTCCACTTT
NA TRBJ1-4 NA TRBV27 CASTSLRTNEKLFF TGTGCCAGCACGTCCCTAAGAACTAATGAAAAACTGTTTTTT
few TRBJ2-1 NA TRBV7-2 CASSLGREFGDEQFF TGTGCCAGCAGCTTGGGTCGGGAGTTTGGCGATGAGCAGTTCTTC
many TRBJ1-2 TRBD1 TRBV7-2 CASSLEGGAGYTF TGTGCCAGCAGCTTAGAAGGGGGCGCTGGCTACACCTTC
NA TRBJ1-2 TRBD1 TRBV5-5 CASSSGQVANYGYTF TGTGCCAGCAGCTCCGGACAGGTCGCTAACTATGGCTACACCTTC
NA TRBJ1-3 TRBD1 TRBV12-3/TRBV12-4 CASSPDRVRAMMTIYF TGTGCCAGCAGTCCAGACAGGGTTAGGGCGATGATGACCATATATTTT
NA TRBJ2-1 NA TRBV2 CASTDNEQFF TGTGCCAGCACCGACAATGAGCAGTTCTTC
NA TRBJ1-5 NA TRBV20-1 CSADKGGNQPQHF TGCAGTGCTGACAAAGGGGGAAATCAGCCCCAGCATTTT